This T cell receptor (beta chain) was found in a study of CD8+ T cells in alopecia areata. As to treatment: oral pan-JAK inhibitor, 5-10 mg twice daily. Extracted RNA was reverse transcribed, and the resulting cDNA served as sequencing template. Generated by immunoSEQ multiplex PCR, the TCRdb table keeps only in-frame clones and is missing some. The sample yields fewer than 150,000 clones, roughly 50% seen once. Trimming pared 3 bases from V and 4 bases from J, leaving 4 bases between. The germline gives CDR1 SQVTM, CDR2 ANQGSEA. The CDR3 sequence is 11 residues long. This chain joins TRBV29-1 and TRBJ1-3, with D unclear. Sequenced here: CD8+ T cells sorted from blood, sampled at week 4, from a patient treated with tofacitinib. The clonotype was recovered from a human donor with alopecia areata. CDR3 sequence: CSVEEGNTIYF. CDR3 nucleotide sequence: TGCAGCGTTGAGGAAGGAAACACCATATATTTT. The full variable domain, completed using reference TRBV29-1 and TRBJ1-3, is SAVISQKPSRDICQRGTSLTIQCQVDSQVTMMFWYRQQPGQSLTLIATANQGSEATYESGFVIDKFPISRPNLTFSTLTVSNMSPEDSSIYLCSVEEGNTIYFGEGSWLTVV.